The 25 T cell receptor beta chains below were found in one sample sequenced in a study of cytotoxic CD8 clonotypes in ibrutinib-treated CLL. The assay was immunoSEQ multiplex PCR, and TCRdb's table has in-frame clones only and misses some. Among 200,000 to 250,000 clones listed, around 70% were seen once. The sequencing used PBMCs, collected after 12 months of ibrutinib treatment. The origin of the receptors is a human donor with chronic lymphocytic leukemia.

The sample holds a few counts of this clone. The chain carries TRBV10-2 and TRBJ2-5, with 10 positions matching TRBD2. CDR3 length: 12 amino acids. V gave up 6 bases and J gave up 5 bases; unmatched junction bases: 0. The germline V gene has CDR1 WSHSY and CDR2 SAAADI. The CDR3 nucleotides read TGCGCCAGCAGGGGACTAGCGGAGACCCAGTACTTC. This encodes CASRGLAETQYF.

V and J are TRBV2 and TRBJ1-4, with D tentatively TRBD1 (6 bases). CDR3 length equals 15 residues. Trimming pared 2 bases from V and 3 bases from J, leaving 10 bases between. The germline V gene has CDR1 SNHLY and CDR2 FYNNEI. The CDR3 DNA reads as TGTGCCAGCAGTGAAACGGGGGCTGCTAATGAAAAACTGTTTTTT. Amino acid sequence: CASSETGAANEKLFF.

V usage is TRBV5-1 and J usage is TRBJ2-3; perhaps TRBD1 as D (6 bases). V lost 4 bases to trimming and J lost 2 bases, with 11 bases between them. From germline, CDR1 is SGHRS and CDR2 YFSETQ. The CDR3 contains 14 residues. CDR3 protein: CASSRDTLTDTQYF. CDR3 coding DNA: TGCGCCAGCAGCCGGGACACCCTCACAGATACGCAGTATTTT.

The V call is TRBV28, the J call TRBJ1-5, with D unclear. Per germline, CDR1 MDHEN and CDR2 SYDVKM. The CDR3 totals 16 residues. With 4 bases removed from V and 1 base from J, the gap between germline ends came to 14 bases. CDR3 DNA sequence: TGTGCCAGCAGTTACATAATCAGGTCGAGCAATCAGCCCCAGCATTTT. Its protein product is CASSYIIRSSNQPQHF.

V and J are TRBV5-1 and TRBJ1-2, with D possibly TRBD1 on 5 matching bases. The CDR3 runs 16 residues. V was clipped by 0 bases and J by 4 bases, with 16 bases between them. Per the germline V gene, CDR1 is SGHRS and CDR2 is YFSETQ. The CDR3 DNA is TGCGCCAGCAGCTTGGATCTCACAGGATTCGGCTATGGCTACACCTTC. Translating gives CASSLDLTGFGYGYTF.

This clone came up a few times. The chain couples TRBV7-8 to TRBJ1-2; D gene uncertain. With 10 bases removed from V and 1 base from J, the gap between germline ends came to 13 bases. CDR1 and CDR2 (germline): SGHVS, FQNEAQ. The CDR3 totals 13 residues. CDR3 sequence: CATSHGNNYGYTF. For the CDR3, the DNA is TGTGCCACCTCCCACGGAAATAACTATGGCTACACCTTC.

In this sample, this clone turned up a few times. The rearrangement links TRBV4-1 to TRBJ1-1; no clear D gene. The CDR3 covers 18 residues. Trimming stripped 4 bases from V and 0 bases from J, with 21 bases between. CDR1 and CDR2 from the germline V gene are MGHRA and YSYEKL. CDR3 nucleotide sequence: TGCGCCAGCAGCCGTAGATCCGCTTCTCCTCTCATGAACACTGAAGCTTTCTTT. Translation: CASSRRSASPLMNTEAFF.

This rearrangement joins TRBV7-2 to TRBJ2-1; 10 nucleotides line up with TRBD2. V trimming: 1 base; J trimming: 3 bases; junction bases outside the gene matches: 6. Germline loops: CDR1 SGHTA, CDR2 FQGNSA. The CDR3 totals 17 residues. The CDR3 sequence is CASSLESAGGLYNEQFF. The CDR3 DNA sequence: TGTGCCAGCAGCTTAGAGTCAGCGGGGGGGCTCTACAATGAGCAGTTCTTC.

The rearrangement joins TRBV10-3 to TRBJ2-3; weak D call: TRBD2 (7 bases). The CDR3 consists of 15 residues. Deletions cut 2 bases from V and 4 bases from J, with 13 bases between. Looked up from germline, CDR1 is ENHRY and CDR2 is SYGVKD. CDR3: CAISEGGAGADTQYF. As DNA, the CDR3 is TGTGCCATCAGTGAGGGGGGGGCCGGGGCAGATACGCAGTATTTT.

The genes are TRBV6-5 and TRBJ1-2; TRBD1 matches at 11 bases. The junction had 3 bases not matched to a gene; V was cut back by 6 bases and J by 6 bases. CDR3 size: 13 residues. The germline V gene encodes CDR1 MNHEY and CDR2 SVGAGI. The CDR3 sequence is CASRGQGVDGYTF. CDR3 in DNA: TGTGCCAGCAGGGGACAGGGGGTTGATGGCTACACCTTC.

The chain has TRBV4-1 and TRBJ2-1; D possibly matches TRBD1 or TRBD2 (6 bases each). The CDR3 is made up of 16 amino acids. V was pared by 3 bases and J by 7 bases, with 19 bases between. Germline V gives CDR1 MGHRA, CDR2 YSYEKL. In nucleotides, the CDR3 is TGCGCCAGCAGCCAGGGTCTAGGGGGGCGAAGGAATGAGCAGTTCTTC. Amino acids: CASSQGLGGRRNEQFF.

This clone was seen just once. V and J are TRBV6-5 and TRBJ1-2; D is unresolved. V was trimmed by 10 bases and J by 4 bases, leaving 13 bases between them. Germline V gene lookup returns CDR1 MNHEY and CDR2 SVGAGI. The CDR3 totals 12 residues. This CDR3 reads CATTSGSYGYTF. Written as DNA, the CDR3 is TGTGCCACCACTAGTGGGAGCTATGGCTACACCTTC.

The gene calls are TRBV7-9 and TRBJ1-5; weak D call: TRBD1 (5 bases). The CDR3 is made up of 15 amino acids. Trimming cost V 3 bases and J 2 bases, with 11 bases left between them. The germline CDR1 and CDR2 sequences are SEHNR and FQNEAQ (reference sequence). Here the CDR3 reads CASSLYGGGNQPQHF. The CDR3 DNA sequence: TGTGCCAGCAGCTTGTATGGGGGTGGCAATCAGCCCCAGCATTTT.

This clone turned up a few times. The CDR3 is CAWSKQGQQYF. The CDR3 region has the DNA TGTGCCTGGAGCAAACAGGGGCAGCAGTACTTC. This rearrangement joins TRBV30 to TRBJ2-7; 7 bases are shared with TRBD1. In germline, CDR1 is GTSNPN, CDR2 SVGIG (reference sequence). V was pared by 3 bases and J by 8 bases, with 4 bases of the junction left unmatched. This CDR3 has 11 residues.

This clone has only a few counts. The chain has TRBV4-2 and TRBJ1-3; 7 bases are shared with TRBD1. This CDR3 has 14 amino acids. CDR1 LGHNA and CDR2 YNFKEQ come from the germline V gene. Trimming took 5 bases from V and 8 from J; bases not matched to a gene: 9. CDR3 loop: CASSKTGTADTIYF. CDR3 DNA: TGTGCCAGCAGCAAGACAGGGACGGCGGACACCATATATTTT.

The rearrangement uses TRBV5-5 and TRBJ2-3; 11 positions agree with TRBD2. The ends lost 1 base at V and 4 bases at J; junction bases unmatched: 2. Germline V gene sequence: CDR1 SGHKS, CDR2 YYEKEE (reference sequence). The CDR3 is made up of 15 amino acids. The CDR3 nucleotides are TGTGCCAGCAGCTTGATAGCGGGGGGGCCAGATACGCAGTATTTT. The encoded protein is CASSLIAGGPDTQYF.

The rearrangement joins TRBV30 to TRBJ1-1; TRBD1 is a possible D gene (6 bases). Germline loops: CDR1 GTSNPN, CDR2 SVGIG (reference sequence). CDR3 size: 14 residues. Trimming removed 2 bases at V and 4 bases at J, with 14 bases between. The CDR3 protein is CAWSYTRGTTEAFF. Here the CDR3 DNA reads TGTGCCTGGAGTTACACCAGGGGAACCACTGAAGCTTTCTTT.

There are a few counts of this clone. The chain uses TRBV4-2 and TRBJ2-1; D remains unclear. This CDR3 spans 15 amino acids. Germline CDR1 reads LGHNA; CDR2 reads YNFKEQ. Trimming took 1 base from V and 4 from J, leaving 11 bases between them. This CDR3 is CASSQGVDDYNEQFF. CDR3 sequence (DNA): TGTGCCAGCAGCCAAGGGGTGGACGATTACAATGAGCAGTTCTTC.

The J gene is TRBJ2-7, the V gene TRBV5-4; 7 bases agree with TRBD1. The CDR3 has 15 residues. Trimming removed 3 bases from V and 2 bases from J; junction bases left unmatched: 8. Germline assignment: CDR1 SGHNT and CDR2 YYREEE (reference sequence). CDR3 region: CASSSPWQGAYEQYF. The DNA of the CDR3 is TGTGCCAGCAGCTCCCCGTGGCAGGGGGCCTACGAGCAGTACTTC.

The chain uses TRBV21-1 and TRBJ2-3; TRBD2 is taken as the D call from the table, unchecked against the DNA. TRBV21-1 is a known pseudogene. This CDR3 has 18 amino acids. The CDR3 here is CASSKARPSGGSTDTQYF. The CDR3 DNA follows: TGTGCCAGCAGCAAAGCCCGGCCTAGCGGGGGTAGCACAGATACGCAGTATTTT.

The chain joins TRBV27 to TRBJ2-1; TRBD2 matches 10 bases. The CDR3 loop spans 19 amino acids. CDR1 and CDR2 from the germline V gene are MNHEY and SMNVEV (reference sequence). The V segment lost 3 bases and the J segment 2 bases; nucleotides outside the gene matches: 13. The CDR3 sequence: CASSFLPKRTSGAYNEQFF. In DNA, the CDR3 is TGTGCCAGCAGTTTCCTCCCAAAACGGACTAGCGGTGCCTACAATGAGCAGTTCTTC.

This chain uses TRBV11-2 with TRBJ2-1; the D is unclear. Germline V gene sequence: CDR1 SGHAT, CDR2 FQNNGV. There are 12 residues in the CDR3. Trimming took 3 bases from V and 5 from J, leaving 5 bases between them. The CDR3 DNA follows: TGTGCCAGCAGCTTGACCGACAATGAGCAGTTCTTC. Amino acids: CASSLTDNEQFF.

The gene calls are TRBV19 and TRBJ1-3; 10 nucleotides align to TRBD1. CDR1 is LNHDA and CDR2 is SQIVND in the germline V gene (reference sequence). V lost 3 bases to trimming and J lost 2 bases; unmatched junction nucleotides: 7. The CDR3 loop spans 17 amino acids. CDR3: CASSIRPDRGTGNTIYF. The CDR3 DNA is TGTGCCAGTAGTATCCGCCCGGACAGGGGGACTGGAAACACCATATATTTT.

J is TRBJ1-4 and V is TRBV7-3, with D possibly matching TRBD1 (6 bases). Germline CDR1 and CDR2: SGHTA and FQGTGA. V dropped 5 bases and J dropped 4 bases, with 14 bases sitting between them. The CDR3 sequence is 15 residues long. The CDR3 protein is CASSRGPGDNEKLFF. The CDR3 nucleotides are TGTGCCAGCAGCCGGGGGCCAGGGGATAATGAAAAACTGTTTTTT.

V usage is TRBV19 and J usage is TRBJ2-7, with TRBD2 matching over 11 bases. The CDR3 runs 17 residues. Trimming removed 5 bases from V and 2 bases from J; junction bases left unmatched: 11. Germline CDR1 reads LNHDA; CDR2 reads SQIVND (reference sequence). CDR3 coding DNA: TGTGCCAGTAGTCCCCTGGTGATAGCGGGAGGGACCTACGAGCAGTACTTC. Translating gives CASSPLVIAGGTYEQYF.